These 24 T cell receptor beta chains share one sample of origin, sequenced in a study of T cells in Graves' hyperthyroidism and ophthalmopathy. RNA transcripts yielded amplified TCR beta CDR3 regions. First-round RT-PCR of the TCR CDR3 relied on the HTBI primer set. TCRdb analysed the multiplex PCR reads with MiXCR anew, one entry per CDR3 protein. The data show under 600,000 distinct CDR3 sequences, more than 15% seen once. What was sequenced was blood. Source of these receptors: a woman aged 40 to 50 with Graves' ophthalmopathy.

This chain uses TRBV28 with TRBJ1-1; D gene uncertain. Trimming took off 1 base at V and 0 bases at J, with 9 bases between the two ends. CDR1 MDHEN and CDR2 SYDVKM come from the germline V gene. The CDR3 is made up of 15 amino acids. CDR3 sequence: CASSLFGELNTEAFF. Written as DNA, the CDR3 is TGTGCCAGCAGTTTATTTGGGGAGTTGAACACTGAAGCTTTCTTT.

This clonotype showed up many times. CDR3 loop: CASSIDRGLPLGTGELFF. As DNA, the CDR3 is TGTGCCAGCAGTATCGACAGGGGGCTCCCCTTGGGCACCGGGGAGCTGTTTTTT. This rearrangement joins TRBV2 to TRBJ2-2; 10 bases are a match to TRBD1. The CDR3 totals 18 residues. J was trimmed by 4 bases and V by 5 bases; bases with no gene match: 13. Germline loops: CDR1 SNHLY, CDR2 FYNNEI.

This clonotype appeared many times. V is TRBV27 and J is TRBJ2-7, with D uncertain. The CDR3 has 14 amino acids. CDR1 MNHEY and CDR2 SMNVEV come from the germline V gene (reference sequence). V was clipped by 5 bases and J by 2 bases, with 13 bases between them. This CDR3 is CASSLLSSAYEQYF. The CDR3 DNA reads TGTGCCAGCAGTCTCCTATCCTCCGCCTACGAGCAGTACTTC.

This clonotype was detected many times. The chain is built from TRBV6-1 and TRBJ1-5, with 7 bases identical to TRBD1. The length of the CDR3 is 14 residues. V trimming: 9 bases; J trimming: 0 bases; junction bases outside the gene matches: 5. Germline V CDR1 and CDR2: MNHNS, SASEGT. The CDR3 DNA follows: TGTGCCAGTCAGGACAGGTATAGCAATCAGCCCCAGCATTTT. This codes for CASQDRYSNQPQHF.

The table lists this clonotype with many counts. The chain's CDR3 is CSAVQTSGGLDTQYF. Here the CDR3 DNA reads TGCAGTGCTGTTCAGACTAGCGGGGGGTTAGATACGCAGTATTTT. J is TRBJ2-3 and V is TRBV20-1; 13 bases are shared with TRBD2. Unmatched junction bases numbered 7, after V lost 5 bases and J lost 5 bases. The V gene's germline CDR1 is DFQATT and CDR2 SNEGSKA (reference sequence). This CDR3 spans 15 amino acids.

This clonotype was seen only a few times. J is TRBJ1-5 and V is TRBV3-1, with 8 bases lining up with TRBD1. CDR1 and CDR2 (germline): LGHDT, YNNKEL (reference sequence). Losses at the gene ends were 1 base for V and 6 bases for J; bases not matched to a gene: 5. This CDR3 comprises 15 residues. The CDR3 sequence: CASSQAGQGAQPQHF. The CDR3 coding sequence is TGTGCCAGCAGCCAAGCCGGGCAGGGGGCTCAGCCCCAGCATTTT.

Many counts were recorded for this clonotype. This rearrangement joins TRBV6-4 to TRBJ2-7; perhaps D is TRBD1 or TRBD2 (5 bases each). This CDR3 has 17 amino acids. Deletions cut 0 bases from V and 6 bases from J, with 21 bases between. Germline V CDR1 and CDR2: MRHNA, SNTAGT. Here the CDR3 reads CASSDSQRPGPKREQYF. DNA for the CDR3: TGTGCCAGCAGTGACTCCCAGAGACCGGGACCCAAGCGCGAGCAGTACTTC.

The chain uses TRBV4-2 and TRBJ2-5; 9 bases match TRBD2. Germline CDR1 and CDR2: LGHNA and YNFKEQ. The CDR3 is 16 amino acids. With V trimmed by 4 bases and J by 5 bases, 11 bases remained unmatched. In nucleotides, the CDR3 is TGTGCCAGCAGCCCCCCCTCGACTAGCGGCGGGGAGACCCAGTACTTC. Translated: CASSPPSTSGGETQYF.

CDR3 residues: CATSTRVGATYNSPLHF. The CDR3 DNA reads as TGTGCCACCAGCACTCGGGTGGGGGCCACCTATAATTCACCCCTCCACTTT. The chain uses TRBV15 and TRBJ1-6; D possibly corresponds to TRBD1 (6 bases). CDR1 LNHNV and CDR2 YYDKDF come from the germline V gene (reference sequence). The CDR3 length is 17 residues. Trimming took 4 bases from V and 2 from J, leaving 15 bases between them.

This clonotype was detected only a few times. The chain is built from TRBV7-8 and TRBJ1-5; TRBD1 is a possible D gene (6 bases). V lost 0 bases and J lost 3, with 12 bases in between. The CDR3 length is 16 residues. CDR1 is SGHVS and CDR2 is FQNEAQ in the germline V gene. Written as DNA, the CDR3 is TGTGCCAGCAGCTTAGCACCTACAGGGAACAATCAGCCCCAGCATTTT. Its translation: CASSLAPTGNNQPQHF.

This clonotype was seen ten or more times. The chain has TRBV12-3 or TRBV12-4 and TRBJ2-3; perhaps TRBD2 as D (5 bases). V lost 4 bases and J lost 2, with 31 bases in between. This CDR3 spans 21 amino acids. DNA of the CDR3: TGTGCCAGCAGTTCCGCCTTGGGGAATCCGGCAGGAGGCACTCTCACAGATACGCAGTATTTT. Translating gives CASSSALGNPAGGTLTDTQYF.

The genes are TRBV6-1 and TRBJ1-4; tentatively, D is TRBD1 (6 bases). This CDR3 has 15 amino acids. The germline V gene has CDR1 MNHNS and CDR2 SASEGT. V was trimmed by 5 bases and J by 4 bases, leaving 14 bases between them. Here the CDR3 DNA reads TGTGCCAGCAGTTCTTCACAGGGAAATAATGAAAAACTGTTTTTT. As protein: CASSSSQGNNEKLFF.

This clonotype was recorded at least ten times. DNA of the CDR3: TGCAGTGCTAGTATCTGGGGAAGCTCCTACGAGCAGTACTTC. Its protein is CSASIWGSSYEQYF. The rearrangement joins TRBV20-1 to TRBJ2-7; D not certain. Germline V lookup: CDR1 DFQATT, CDR2 SNEGSKA (reference sequence). CDR3 size: 14 residues. Trimming took off 3 bases at V and 0 bases at J, with 12 bases between the two ends.

Ten or more counts support this clonotype. V gene TRBV2 combines with J gene TRBJ2-1; 8 bases map to TRBD2. The CDR3 extends over 14 amino acids. V gave up 10 bases and J gave up 0 bases; unmatched junction bases: 5. Germline V gene data show CDR1 as SNHLY and CDR2 as FYNNEI. Here the CDR3 reads CANPSGSSYNEQFF. The DNA for the CDR3 is TGTGCCAACCCCAGCGGGAGCTCCTACAATGAGCAGTTCTTC.

This clonotype occurred a few times. The CDR3 region is CASSIQTQETQYF. In DNA form, the CDR3 reads TGTGCCAGTAGTATCCAGACTCAAGAGACCCAGTACTTC. This chain connects TRBV19 to TRBJ2-5; D unclear. The CDR3 extends over 13 amino acids. Trimming took off 3 bases at V and 2 bases at J, with 7 bases between the two ends. Germline V CDR1 and CDR2: LNHDA, SQIVND (reference sequence).

This clonotype was seen repeatedly, ten times or more. This chain joins TRBV20-1 and TRBJ2-1; D not certain. The CDR3 runs to 12 residues. The germline gives CDR1 DFQATT, CDR2 SNEGSKA (reference sequence). V lost 3 bases to trimming and J lost 5 bases, with 8 bases between them. The chain's CDR3 is CSARYRDNEQFF. In DNA form, the CDR3 reads TGCAGTGCTAGGTACAGAGACAATGAGCAGTTCTTC.

This clonotype has just a few counts. The CDR3 region is CSVAPGGTSGKKETQYF. Written as DNA, the CDR3 is TGCAGCGTAGCCCCAGGGGGGACTAGCGGGAAAAAAGAGACCCAGTACTTC. The chain is built from TRBV29-1 and TRBJ2-5, with 13 bases lining up with TRBD2. The V and J ends lost 6 bases and 3 bases, in that order; junction bases with no gene match: 13. The germline V gene encodes CDR1 SQVTM and CDR2 ANQGSEA. The CDR3 totals 17 residues.

At least ten counts were recorded for this clonotype. CDR3 DNA: TGCAGTGCTAGAGGTTTCGGACTAGCGGCCAACACCGGGGAGCTGTTTTTT. This translates into CSARGFGLAANTGELFF. The genes are TRBV20-1 and TRBJ2-2, with 10 bases matching TRBD2. This CDR3 has 17 residues. Germline CDR1 DFQATT, CDR2 SNEGSKA (reference sequence). V was pared by 1 base and J by 2 bases, with 7 bases of the junction left unmatched.

This clonotype came up many times. This chain uses TRBV7-3 with TRBJ1-2; 9 bases line up with TRBD1. This CDR3 is 13 amino acids long. With 4 bases clipped from V and 8 bases from J, the junction kept 5 bases outside the gene matches. CDR1 is SGHTA and CDR2 is FQGTGA in the germline V gene. The CDR3 bases are TGTGCCAGCAGCTCGACAGGGGGACGGGGCTACACCTTC. Translating it yields CASSSTGGRGYTF.

In this sample, this clonotype turned up many times. This chain uses TRBV2 with TRBJ1-2; D is uncertain. The CDR3 covers 13 residues. The ends were cut back, 4 bases at V and 5 bases at J, with 11 bases in the middle. CDR1 SNHLY and CDR2 FYNNEI come from the germline V gene. The CDR3 is CASSVDVPYGYTF. The CDR3, as DNA: TGTGCCAGCAGTGTTGACGTTCCTTATGGCTACACCTTC.

In its sample, this clonotype was seen many times. The CDR3 region is CASGTATNEKLFF. CDR3 bases: TGTGCCAGCGGGACAGCAACTAATGAAAAACTGTTTTTT. This chain uses TRBV7-9 with TRBJ1-4, with 7 nucleotides matching TRBD1. Unmatched junction bases numbered 0, after V lost 8 bases and J lost 0 bases. Germline V lookup: CDR1 SEHNR, CDR2 FQNEAQ (reference sequence). There are 13 residues in the CDR3.

This clonotype has more than one count but fewer than ten. The chain combines TRBV5-5 with TRBJ2-1, with 10 nucleotides matching TRBD2. Germline lookup yields CDR1 SGHKS and CDR2 YYEKEE (reference sequence). J lost 8 bases, V lost 3 bases, and 8 bases had no gene match. The CDR3 loop spans 15 amino acids. The CDR3, as DNA: TGTGCCAGCAGCTGGAGGAGCGGGAGGGCCGATGAGCAGTTCTTC. Its translation: CASSWRSGRADEQFF.

The V call is TRBV27, the J call TRBJ2-1; D call uncertain. The length of the CDR3 is 14 residues. V was trimmed by 4 bases and J by 7 bases, leaving 14 bases between them. CDR1 MNHEY and CDR2 SMNVEV come from the germline V gene (reference sequence). The CDR3: CASSSWTGLNEQFF. The CDR3 DNA follows: TGTGCCAGCAGTTCCTGGACGGGTTTGAATGAGCAGTTCTTC.

This clonotype was recorded at least ten times. The chain joins TRBV12-3 or TRBV12-4 to TRBJ2-2; D not certain. The CDR3 is 14 residues long. Trimming took off 3 bases at V and 3 bases at J, with 8 bases between the two ends. The CDR3 protein is CASSFGLYTGELFF. CDR3 nucleotides: TGTGCCAGCAGTTTTGGGCTGTACACCGGGGAGCTGTTTTTT.